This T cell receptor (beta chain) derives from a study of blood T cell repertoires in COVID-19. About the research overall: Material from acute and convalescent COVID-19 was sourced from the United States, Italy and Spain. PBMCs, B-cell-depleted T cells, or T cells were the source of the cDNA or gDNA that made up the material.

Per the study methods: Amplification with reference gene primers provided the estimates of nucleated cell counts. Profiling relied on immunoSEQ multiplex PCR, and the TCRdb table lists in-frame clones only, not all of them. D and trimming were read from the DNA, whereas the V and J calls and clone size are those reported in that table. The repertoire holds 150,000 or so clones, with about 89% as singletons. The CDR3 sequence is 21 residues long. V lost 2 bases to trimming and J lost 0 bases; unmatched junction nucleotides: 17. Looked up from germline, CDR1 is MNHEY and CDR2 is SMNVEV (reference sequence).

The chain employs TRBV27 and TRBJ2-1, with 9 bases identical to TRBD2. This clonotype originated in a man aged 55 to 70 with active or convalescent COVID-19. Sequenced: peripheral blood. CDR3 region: CASSLLLGEPGLAGSYNEQFF. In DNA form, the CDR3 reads TGTGCCAGCAGTTTACTACTCGGAGAACCGGGACTAGCTGGCTCCTACAATGAGCAGTTCTTC.